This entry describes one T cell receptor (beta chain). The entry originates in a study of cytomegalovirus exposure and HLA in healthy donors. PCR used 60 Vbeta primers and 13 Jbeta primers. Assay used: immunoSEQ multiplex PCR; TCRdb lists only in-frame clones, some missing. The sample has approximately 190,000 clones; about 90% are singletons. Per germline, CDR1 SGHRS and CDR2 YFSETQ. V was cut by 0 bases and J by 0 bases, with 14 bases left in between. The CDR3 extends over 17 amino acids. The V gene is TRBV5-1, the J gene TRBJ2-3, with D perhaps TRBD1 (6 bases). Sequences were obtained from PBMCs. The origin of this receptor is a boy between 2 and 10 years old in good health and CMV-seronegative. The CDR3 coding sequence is TGCGCCAGCAGCTTGGCGGTGACAGGTACTAGCACAGATACGCAGTATTTT. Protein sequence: CASSLAVTGTSTDTQYF. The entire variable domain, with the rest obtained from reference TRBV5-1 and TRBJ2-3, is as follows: KAGVTQTPRYLIKTRGQQVTLSCSPISGHRSVSWYQQTPGQGLQFLFEYFSETQRNKGNFPGRFSGRQFSNSRSEMNVSTLELGDSALYLCASSLAVTGTSTDTQYFGPGTRLTVL.